Each of the 16 T cell receptor beta chains below was sequenced from the same sample in a study of blood T cell repertoires in COVID-19. The data were produced by immunoSEQ multiplex PCR, yet TCRdb's version contains in-frame clones alone and is incomplete. The repertoire includes under 250,000 clones, about 83% of them detected once, and over 1.5% sits in the top ten. Input material: peripheral blood. The receptors come from a woman aged 40 to 55 who had recovered from COVID-19.

In this sample, this clone turned up once. This may be a read error, as it is one base from a much larger clone. The V gene is TRBV5-4, the J gene TRBJ1-1; D not resolved. Germline V lookup: CDR1 SGHNT, CDR2 YYREEE (reference sequence). The CDR3 is 14 residues long. Deletions cut 1 base from V and 0 bases from J, with 7 bases between. The CDR3 DNA reads TGTGCCAGCAGCTTGCGGGGAGTGAACACTGAAGCTTTCTTT. Encoded protein: CASSLRGVNTEAFF.

The J gene is TRBJ1-5, the V gene TRBV21-1. TRBV21-1 is shown as a pseudogene. The CDR3 is made up of 12 amino acids. The CDR3 is CASSNENQPQHF. CDR3 coding DNA: TGTGCCAGCAGCAATGAGAATCAGCCCCAGCATTTT.

This clone turned up a few times. The chain uses TRBV5-4 and TRBJ2-7, with TRBD1 matching 10 bases. This CDR3 region has 15 residues. Germline values: CDR1 SGHNT, CDR2 YYREEE (reference sequence). The J segment lost 4 bases and the V segment lost 5 bases, leaving 9 bases of the junction unmatched. CDR3 in amino acids: CASSSGQGGSYEQYF. DNA for the CDR3: TGTGCCAGCAGTTCAGGACAGGGGGGATCTTACGAGCAGTACTTC. The full variable domain, with the rest looked up from reference TRBV5-4 and TRBJ2-7, is ETGVTQSPTHLIKTRGQQVTLRCSSQSGHNTVSWYQQALGQGPQFIFQYYREEENGRGNFPPRFSGLQFPNYSSELNVNALELDDSALYLCASSSGQGGSYEQYFGPGTRLTVT.

The chain employs TRBV6-5 and TRBJ2-6; D is perhaps TRBD1 (6 bases). With 6 bases removed from V and 2 bases from J, the gap between germline ends came to 11 bases. Germline CDR1 and CDR2: MNHEY and SVGAGI. The CDR3 consists of 15 residues. The CDR3 is CASSRGEAGANVLTF. CDR3 bases: TGTGCCAGCAGCAGGGGAGAGGCTGGGGCCAACGTCCTGACTTTC.

This chain's CDR3 is CATSRPTGATVNEQFF. DNA for the CDR3: TGTGCCACCAGCAGACCGACAGGGGCTACGGTCAATGAGCAGTTCTTC. The chain uses TRBV15 and TRBJ2-1, with 8 positions matching TRBD1. CDR3 length: 16 residues. Germline-derived CDR1 and CDR2 are LNHNV and YYDKDF (reference sequence). The V gene end was trimmed by 2 bases and the J gene end by 6 bases; junction bases not matched to a gene: 9.

V is TRBV2 and J is TRBJ1-1; TRBD1 might be the D (6 bases). The V end lost 6 bases, the J end lost 12 bases, and 14 bases lay between the germline ends. CDR3 length equals 11 residues. Germline V gene sequence: CDR1 SNHLY, CDR2 FYNNEI. The chain's CDR3 is CASSETGLSFF. The DNA of the CDR3 is TGTGCCAGCAGCGAAACAGGGTTATCTTTCTTT. Based on the CDR3 plus reference TRBV2 and TRBJ1-1, the full variable domain is EPEVTQTPSHQVTQMGQEVILRCVPISNHLYFYWYRQILGQKVEFLVSFYNNEISEKSEIFDDQFSVERPDGSNFTLKIRSTKLEDSAMYFCASSETGLSFFGQGTRLTVV.

This rearrangement joins TRBV5-1 to TRBJ2-3, with 9 bases that match TRBD2. Trimming removed 0 bases from V and 2 bases from J; junction bases left unmatched: 7. CDR1 and CDR2 from the germline V gene are SGHRS and YFSETQ. CDR3 length: 17 amino acids. The CDR3, as DNA: TGCGCCAGCAGCTTGGCCGTTAGCGGGGGTTCCACAGATACGCAGTATTTT. Its translation: CASSLAVSGGSTDTQYF. The full variable domain, completed using reference TRBV5-1 and TRBJ2-3, is KAGVTQTPRYLIKTRGQQVTLSCSPISGHRSVSWYQQTPGQGLQFLFEYFSETQRNKGNFPGRFSGRQFSNSRSEMNVSTLELGDSALYLCASSLAVSGGSTDTQYFGPGTRLTVL.

This sequence joins TRBV2 and TRBJ1-6; 10 positions match TRBD1. CDR1 and CDR2 from the germline V gene are SNHLY and FYNNEI. Unmatched junction bases numbered 15, after V lost 11 bases and J lost 14 bases. The CDR3 has 14 amino acids. The CDR3 DNA sequence: TGTGCCGGTGGACAGGGGGTTCGGTCTGGATCCCTCCACTTT. Protein product: CAGGQGVRSGSLHF.

J is TRBJ2-6 and V is TRBV3-1 (or the pseudogene TRBV3-2), with D uncertain. This CDR3 is built from 15 residues. The germline V gene has CDR1 LGHDT and CDR2 YNNKEL (reference sequence). V gave up 4 bases and J gave up 1 base, with 8 bases separating them. CDR3 bases: TGTGCCAGCAGCCCCGTGCTATCTGGGGCCAACGTCCTGACTTTC. It codes for CASSPVLSGANVLTF.

The V call is TRBV6-5, the J call TRBJ2-7, with 8 bases fitting TRBD2. CDR1 is MNHEY and CDR2 is SVGAGI in the germline V gene. Trimming cost V 10 bases and J 0 bases; bases outside gene matches: 8. The CDR3 has 14 residues. The CDR3 spells CATGAGTSSYEQYF. The CDR3, as DNA: TGTGCCACCGGGGCAGGGACTAGCTCCTACGAGCAGTACTTC.

The rearrangement links TRBV6-5 to TRBJ1-1; D unresolved. This CDR3 has 12 amino acids. Germline CDR1 MNHEY, CDR2 SVGAGI. The ends were cut back, 5 bases at V and 7 bases at J, with 11 bases in the middle. CDR3 amino acids: CASSLMTLEAFF. The CDR3 DNA is TGTGCCAGCAGTCTAATGACACTTGAAGCTTTCTTT.

Only one count was recorded for this clone. This chain connects TRBV24-1 to TRBJ1-2, with 8 bases lining up with TRBD1. This CDR3 spans 14 amino acids. Germline V gives CDR1 KGHDR, CDR2 SFDVKD. Trimming removed 8 bases from V and 8 bases from J; junction bases left unmatched: 12. This CDR3 reads CATTKGQALGGYTF. The CDR3 DNA follows: TGTGCCACCACCAAGGGACAGGCCCTGGGGGGCTACACCTTC.

The J gene is TRBJ2-1, the V gene TRBV19, with 8 bases identical to TRBD2. With 7 bases clipped from V and 2 bases from J, the junction kept 10 bases outside the gene matches. Germline CDR1 LNHDA, CDR2 SQIVND (reference sequence). This CDR3 comprises 16 residues. In DNA, the CDR3 is TGTGCCAGTACTTTAACTAGCGGCAGCCCCTACAATGAGCAGTTCTTC. Protein product: CASTLTSGSPYNEQFF.

This clone occurred once. V is TRBV25-1 and J is TRBJ2-7; weak D call: TRBD2 (6 bases). V lost 5 bases and J 0 bases, leaving 17 bases between the germline ends. Germline V gives CDR1 MGHDK, CDR2 SYGVNS. The CDR3 runs to 16 residues. CDR3 DNA: TGTGCCAGCAGTCTCACATTTTCGGGAGTCTCCTACGAGCAGTACTTC. This codes for CASSLTFSGVSYEQYF.

Here the CDR3 reads CAWSGIRGVQFF. In nucleotides, the CDR3 is TGTGCCTGGAGTGGGATCAGGGGTGTGCAGTTCTTC. The V and J genes are TRBV30 and TRBJ2-1, with D possibly being TRBD1 (6 bases). Trimming removed 1 base from V and 12 bases from J, with 13 bases in between. This CDR3 has 12 amino acids. The germline V gene encodes CDR1 GTSNPN and CDR2 SVGIG (reference sequence).

The rearrangement links TRBV4-2 to TRBJ2-2, with D hard to call. The CDR3 contains 11 residues. With 2 bases removed from V and 7 bases from J, the gap between germline ends came to 2 bases. Germline V gene data show CDR1 as LGHNA and CDR2 as YNFKEQ. The CDR3 DNA follows: TGTGCCAGCAGCCAATACGGGGAGCTGTTTTTT. Protein: CASSQYGELFF.